Sequencing of this T cell receptor beta chain was carried out in a study of blood T cells in healthy people across ages. Sample-barcoded 5' priming and a J-beta primer mix drove a second PCR of about 6 to 11 cycles. Via MiXCR, TCRdb re-called the 5' RACE reads, giving one row per CDR3 protein. The repertoire holds around 1,900,000 distinct CDR3 sequences, with about two fifths as singletons. CDR3 length: 14 residues. The V end was cut by 4 bases, the J end by 3 bases, with 13 bases between. Per the germline V gene, CDR1 is MDHEN and CDR2 is SYDVKM. The sample holds a few counts of this clonotype. The sample comprised blood. J is TRBJ2-7 and V is TRBV28, with D perhaps given as TRBD1 or TRBD2 (5 bases each). The receptor's source is a human donor in good health. The CDR3 reads CASSYTGPGYEQYF. In nucleotides, the CDR3 is TGTGCCAGCAGTTACACGGGACCGGGCTACGAGCAGTACTTC.